This entry features one TCR beta chain sequence. This clone's antigen is unknown. Base qualities are not provided; no much larger clone lies one nucleotide away. This sample is part of a study of blood T cell repertoires in COVID-19 (dated by TCRdb to about 2020). Concerning the study at large: The collaborator samples originated in the United States, Italy and Spain and spanned the acute and convalescent phases of COVID-19. The repertoires were released in a freely available public database meant as a resource for research on the immune response to SARS-CoV-2. Nearly every sample came with metadata listing a de-identified subject ID, COVID-19 status, age in years and sex. The material from the prospective study consisted of cDNA or gDNA derived from T cells, B-cell-depleted T cells, or PBMCs. The samples were drawn from the first 160 participants of the ongoing ImmuneRACE study and from about 1,200 subjects provided by 6 global collaborators. Where available, HLA class I and class II types were obtained from metadata supplied by the sample provider rather than from assay-based typing. The dataset comprised deeply sampled blood TCRbeta repertoires from subjects exposed to, actively infected with, or recovered from COVID-19.

The immunoSEQ Assay, a bias-controlled multiplex PCR, was used to amplify TCRbeta CDR3 regions from genomic DNA. The original methods were these. Nucleated cell counts per sample were estimated from amplification of reference gene primers within the assay. Sequence reads were collapsed and filtered to measure the absolute abundance of every unique TCRbeta CDR3 rearrangement. For each sample, productive Simpson clonality was calculated by taking the square root of Simpson's diversity index across productive rearrangements. TCRdb mirrors the immuneACCESS table, restricted to in-frame sequences. Some clones are absent from its copies; in checked studies, under half trace to an unresolved V gene, and the reason for the others is unknown. The DNA was the basis for D and trimming; V, J and clone size are from that table. This sample has 240,000 or so clones in its table, and about 89% of those were observed once. The ten biggest clones cover roughly 9% of the sample.

CDR1 and CDR2 are drawn from the germline V gene: MRHNA, SNTAGT. Including cysteine and phenylalanine, the CDR3 has 13 amino acids. The kept DNA is CDR3 alone, 39 bases in frame from the first base. The V end loses 3 bases and the J end loses 2 bases, and a stretch of 4 bases separates them. The study at large found these results: Clinical and demographic metadata were provided uncurated, with the amount varying by source and participant.

Participants in the prospective study were enrolled through a virtual design, were aged roughly 18 to 90 years, and lived in roughly 25 United States geographic areas. In the prospective study, cohorts were assigned on the basis of participant-reported clinical history obtained from a screening survey and a study questionnaire. For ImmuneRACE Cohort 3, a participant was defined as recovered based on two consecutive negative NP/OP PCR tests, clearance by a healthcare professional, or resolution of symptoms. In the prospective study, whole blood, serum and a nasopharyngeal or oropharyngeal swab were collected from each participant by mobile phlebotomists. Participants in the prospective study had the option to provide additional blood draws and questionnaires over a roughly 2-month period. Blood samples from the prospective study were shipped frozen or at room temperature prior to DNA extraction.

The receptor comes from a man in his forties who had recovered from COVID-19. Sequenced material: PBMCs or T cells enriched from blood (not recorded which). Recombination joined TRBV6-4 with TRBJ2-2; no D segment can be confidently identified. This receptor has the CDR3 CASSETNTGELFF. In nucleotides, the sequence is TGTGCCAGCAGTGAGACAAACACCGGGGAGCTGTTTTTT.